The entry that follows covers one T cell receptor beta chain sequence. Its antigen is unidentified. The sample is drawn from a study of shared clonotypes between healthy human individuals. Study observations and caveats: Sharing across four donors was highest in naive CD4 (around 5%) and lowest in memory CD8 (roughly 0.4%). A reduction in generation probabilities was seen for non-shared clonotypes relative to those shared by all four donors. Naive subsets typically showed greater estimated richness than memory subsets.

CDR3 length: 13 amino acids. With 2 bases removed from V and 3 bases from J, the gap between germline ends came to 7 bases. CDR1 and CDR2 (germline): MNHNY, SVGAGI (reference sequence). TCRdb keeps only in-frame clones here, not all; method: immunoSEQ multiplex PCR. The sample holds approximately 740,000 clones, approximately 79% seen once. Sequenced: memory CD4+ T cells sorted from blood. Subset noted: CD45RA-negative fraction. The J gene is TRBJ1-1, the V gene TRBV6-6; D is undetermined. The sequence was collected from a woman aged 25-40 years in good health. The CDR3 spells CASSYQRDTEAFF. As DNA, the CDR3 is TGTGCCAGCAGTTACCAGAGGGACACTGAAGCTTTCTTT.